These 16 T cell receptor beta chains were all obtained from the same sample, sequenced in a study of identical twins. From the 5' RACE reads, TCRdb called clonotypes with MiXCR, one entry per CDR3 protein. The sample records hundreds of thousands of distinct CDR3 sequences, over 15% being singletons. In addition, the sample was reused for a study of T cells expressing NK-cell markers.

Material for sequencing was PBMCs. The receptors stem from a woman aged 18-35 years in good health.

Of note for this clonotype: A junction boundary mismatches the germline segment, possibly from a read error. The CDR3 nucleotides are TGCGCCAGTGGGGGAGGGGGAGATTTCGATACGCAGTATTTT. This gives the protein CASGGGGDFDTQYF. V gene TRBV6-1 combines with J gene TRBJ2-3; tentatively, D is TRBD2 (7 bases). This CDR3 region has 14 residues. CDR1 and CDR2 (germline): MNHNS, SASEGT.

V usage is TRBV11-2 and J usage is TRBJ1-3, with a tentative D call TRBD1 (5 bases). CDR1 SGHAT and CDR2 FQNNGV come from the germline V gene. The CDR3 spans 18 residues. The ends were cut back, 5 bases at V and 1 base at J, with 21 bases in the middle. The CDR3 DNA sequence: TGTGCCAGCAGCCCGACGGGGGGTTTGTTGTTATCTGGAAACACCATATATTTT. The encoded protein is CASSPTGGLLLSGNTIYF. Full variable domain (missing parts from reference TRBV11-2 and TRBJ1-3): EAGVAQSPRYKIIEKRQSVAFWCNPISGHATLYWYQQILGQGPKLLIQFQNNGVVDDSQLPKDRFSAERLKGVDSTLKIQPAKLEDSAVYLCASSPTGGLLLSGNTIYFGEGSWLTVV.

Notes on this clonotype: At one boundary the junction diverges from the germline segment, which might be a read error. The chain has TRBV29-1 and TRBJ2-3; TRBD2 might be the D (6 bases). CDR1 and CDR2 (germline): SQVTM, ANQGSEA. The CDR3 spans 11 residues. CDR3 in amino acids: CSVDPLEGLDF. CDR3 nucleotide sequence: TGCAGCGTTGACCCCTTGGAGGGTTTAGATTTT.

The chain joins TRBV20-1 to TRBJ2-5; D perhaps matches TRBD2 (5 bases). V gave up 5 bases and J gave up 4 bases, with 17 bases separating them. Germline V gene lookup returns CDR1 DFQATT and CDR2 SNEGSKA (reference sequence). This CDR3 contains 14 residues. The CDR3 DNA sequence: TGCAGTGCTTCCCGGAGGATGGCAGGAGAGACCCAGTACTTC. Its translation: CSASRRMAGETQYF.

V gene TRBV11-3 combines with J gene TRBJ2-1; TRBD1 might be the D (5 bases). V lost 2 bases and J 8 bases, leaving 16 bases between the germline ends. CDR3 length: 15 residues. Looked up from germline, CDR1 is SGHNT and CDR2 is YENEEA. The CDR3 region is CASSLFGQGGDEQFF. CDR3 nucleotides: TGTGCCAGCAGCTTATTTGGGCAGGGTGGCGATGAGCAGTTCTTC. The whole variable domain, filled in from reference TRBV11-3 and TRBJ2-1, reads EAGVVQSPRYKIIEKKQPVAFWCNPISGHNTLYWYLQNLGQGPELLIRYENEEAVDDSQLPKDRFSAERLKGVDSTLKIQPAELGDSAVYLCASSLFGQGGDEQFFGPGTRLTVL.

V gene TRBV6-1 combines with J gene TRBJ1-2; 7 bases match TRBD1. The CDR3 loop spans 13 amino acids. Germline CDR1 reads MNHNS; CDR2 reads SASEGT. With V trimmed by 6 bases and J by 6 bases, 7 bases remained unmatched. The CDR3: CASRTTGTDGYTF. The DNA for the CDR3 is TGTGCCAGCAGGACTACCGGGACAGATGGCTACACCTTC.

The V gene is TRBV21-1, the J gene TRBJ2-1; TRBD1 is taken as the D call from the table, unchecked against the DNA. TRBV21-1 is designated a pseudogene. CDR3 length equals 14 residues. The CDR3 coding sequence is TGTGCCAGCAGCGTGCAGGGTACCTACAATGAGCAGTTCTTC. Its protein product is CASSVQGTYNEQFF.

This clonotype came up many times. Sequence at one end of the junction differs from germline and may be a read error. The V and J genes are TRBV5-1 and TRBJ1-2; tentative D call: TRBD1 (5 bases). In germline, CDR1 is SGHRS, CDR2 YFSETQ. The CDR3 length is 12 residues. The CDR3 DNA reads as TGTGCCAGCAGCTTGGGACACTATGGCTACACCTTC. It is translated as CASSLGHYGYTF.

V and J are TRBV12-5 and TRBJ2-4; either TRBD1 or TRBD2 may fit D (5 bases each). V lost 2 bases and J lost 0, with 17 bases in between. The CDR3 is made up of 18 amino acids. In germline, CDR1 is LGHNT, CDR2 FRNRAP. CDR3 in amino acids: CASGLRGASTLAKNIQYF. DNA of the CDR3: TGTGCTAGTGGTTTGAGAGGGGCCAGCACACTAGCCAAAAACATTCAGTACTTC. Drawing the rest from reference TRBV12-5 and TRBJ2-4, the complete variable domain is DARVTQTPRHKVTEMGQEVTMRCQPILGHNTVFWYRQTMMQGLELLAYFRNRAPLDDSGMPKDRFSAEMPDATLATLKIQPSEPRDSAVYFCASGLRGASTLAKNIQYFGAGTRLSVL.

The chain recombines TRBV29-1 with TRBJ2-1; 10 bases are shared with TRBD2. Germline-derived CDR1 and CDR2 are SQVTM and ANQGSEA. The CDR3 loop spans 13 amino acids. The CDR3 nucleotides are TGCAGTGGCTCTGAGCGGGGGGGCAATGAGCAGTTCTTC. Translated: CSGSERGGNEQFF.

The table lists this clonotype with many counts. This sequence joins TRBV10-3 and TRBJ1-2, with D possibly being TRBD1 (6 bases). Germline-derived CDR1 and CDR2 are ENHRY and SYGVKD. V shed 3 bases and J shed 3 bases, with 14 bases lying between them. This CDR3 region has 15 residues. As DNA, the CDR3 is TGTGCCATCAGTGATTTGAAGGACAGACACTATGGCTACACCTTC. The encoded protein is CAISDLKDRHYGYTF.

A few counts support this clonotype. The V and J genes are TRBV7-9 and TRBJ1-6; TRBD1 matches at 10 bases. This CDR3 comprises 16 residues. Germline loops: CDR1 SEHNR, CDR2 FQNEAQ (reference sequence). V lost 0 bases to trimming and J lost 10 bases; unmatched junction nucleotides: 6. The CDR3 loop is CASSLALGTGVSPLHF. As DNA, the CDR3 is TGTGCCAGCAGCTTAGCGCTCGGGACAGGGGTATCACCCCTCCACTTT.

The V gene is TRBV28, the J gene TRBJ2-1; D is ambiguous. V dropped 1 base and J dropped 15 bases, with 13 bases sitting between them. The CDR3 has 12 amino acids. Germline lookup yields CDR1 MDHEN and CDR2 SYDVKM. Here the CDR3 reads CASSLLGVEWFF. CDR3 sequence (DNA): TGTGCCAGCAGTTTATTAGGTGTTGAGTGGTTCTTC.

In this sample, this clonotype turned up once. This chain links TRBV7-2 with TRBJ2-3, with D uncertain. The CDR3 runs 13 residues. With 5 bases removed from V and 1 base from J, the gap between germline ends came to 7 bases. Germline V gene sequence: CDR1 SGHTA, CDR2 FQGNSA. The chain's CDR3 is CASSMIRTDTQYF. The CDR3 DNA sequence: TGTGCCAGCAGCATGATCCGCACAGATACGCAGTATTTT.

The chain has TRBV15 and TRBJ1-6; maybe TRBD1 (5 bases). This CDR3 has 14 amino acids. Germline V CDR1 and CDR2: LNHNV, YYDKDF (reference sequence). Trimming pared 5 bases from V and 9 bases from J, leaving 14 bases between. The CDR3 spells CATSHALTVSPLHF. As DNA, the CDR3 is TGTGCCACCAGCCACGCTTTGACAGTTTCACCCCTCCACTTT. Full variable domain (rest looked up from reference TRBV15 and TRBJ1-6): DAMVIQNPRYQVTQFGKPVTLSCSQTLNHNVMYWYQQKSSQAPKLLFHYYDKDFNNEADTPDNFQSRRPNTSFCFLDIRSPGLGDTAMYLCATSHALTVSPLHFGNGTRLTVT.

The V gene is TRBV12-3 or TRBV12-4, the J gene TRBJ2-5, with D perhaps assigned TRBD1 or TRBD2 (5 bases each). Trimming stripped 6 bases from V and 4 bases from J, with 18 bases between. CDR3 length: 15 residues. CDR3 bases: TGTGCCAGCAGCTCCAACGATGGGGGTCGAGAGACCCAGTACTTC. Protein: CASSSNDGGRETQYF.